One sample yielded the 9 T cell receptor beta chains listed below, sequenced in a study of blood T cell repertoires in COVID-19. TCRdb keeps only in-frame clones here, not all; method: immunoSEQ multiplex PCR. The sample holds about 82,000 clones; roughly four fifths are singletons and the top ten take 5.5% to 7.5%. Sequencing was done on a sample of peripheral blood. The receptors were gathered from a man aged 50-59 years with active or convalescent COVID-19.

In this sample, this clone turned up a few times. V is TRBV30 and J is TRBJ2-7, with a weak D call TRBD1 (6 bases). The V and J ends lost 2 bases and 3 bases respectively, with 11 bases between them. CDR3 length: 13 residues. The germline CDR1 and CDR2 sequences are GTSNPN and SVGIG (reference sequence). CDR3 sequence reads: CAWSLLDSYEQYF. CDR3 coding DNA: TGTGCCTGGAGTCTATTGGACAGCTACGAGCAGTACTTC.

CDR3 in DNA: TGTGCCAGCAGTCTCACAGGGGGCGTGCCGGGCACAGATACGCAGTATTTT. Its protein product is CASSLTGGVPGTDTQYF. The V gene is TRBV3-1 (or the pseudogene TRBV3-2), the J gene TRBJ2-3, with 9 bases identical to TRBD1. Germline assignment: CDR1 LGHDT and CDR2 YNNKEL (reference sequence). V lost 6 bases, J lost 1 base, and 11 bases stayed unmatched. The CDR3 has 17 amino acids.

This sequence joins TRBV28 and TRBJ2-2, with 7 bases identical to TRBD1. The germline CDR1 and CDR2 sequences are MDHEN and SYDVKM. There are 16 residues in the CDR3. V was pared by 1 base and J by 2 bases, with 4 bases of the junction left unmatched. The CDR3 nucleotides read TGTGCCAGCAGTTTATACCGACAGGGAAACACCGGGGAGCTGTTTTTT. This gives the protein CASSLYRQGNTGELFF.

This rearrangement joins TRBV15 to TRBJ2-6, with 9 bases lining up with TRBD1. The V gene's germline CDR1 is LNHNV and CDR2 YYDKDF (reference sequence). The V segment lost 5 bases and the J segment 0 bases; nucleotides outside the gene matches: 2. The CDR3 is made up of 16 amino acids. The CDR3: CATSRDRVSGANVLTF. In DNA, the CDR3 is TGTGCCACCAGCCGGGACAGGGTCTCTGGGGCCAACGTCCTGACTTTC.

The chain is built from TRBV4-3 and TRBJ1-3; a weak D match, TRBD1 (6 bases). Trimming took 1 base from V and 0 from J, leaving 19 bases between them. This CDR3 spans 19 amino acids. CDR1 is LGHNA and CDR2 is YSLEER in the germline V gene. CDR3 residues: CASSQVNTGTPPSGNTIYF. The CDR3 nucleotides are TGCGCCAGCAGCCAAGTGAACACCGGGACACCCCCCTCTGGAAACACCATATATTTT.

This chain joins TRBV10-3 and TRBJ1-2; 9 bases line up with TRBD1. The CDR3 spans 13 residues. Germline CDR1 is ENHRY and CDR2 is SYGVKD. V lost 2 bases to trimming and J lost 5 bases; unmatched junction nucleotides: 0. CDR3 bases: TGTGCCATCAGTGAGGGGACAGGGTATGGCTACACCTTC. This encodes CAISEGTGYGYTF.

The V gene is TRBV6-5, the J gene TRBJ1-2; 8 nucleotides line up with TRBD1. The CDR3 is 14 amino acids. V shed 7 bases, J shed 2 bases, and the junction held 6 bases outside the gene matches. CDR1 and CDR2 from the germline V gene are MNHEY and SVGAGI. The CDR3 region is CASTERQGNYGYTF. The CDR3 coding sequence is TGTGCCAGCACCGAAAGACAGGGGAACTATGGCTACACCTTC.

The chain links TRBV5-4 to TRBJ1-2; 10 bases are a match to TRBD1. Germline values: CDR1 SGHNT, CDR2 YYREEE (reference sequence). J gave up 3 bases and V 0 bases, and 2 bases lay outside the gene matches. CDR3 length: 15 residues. The CDR3, as DNA: TGTGCCAGCAGCTTGGGTGGGACAGGGGACTATGGCTACACCTTC. This encodes CASSLGGTGDYGYTF.

The V and J genes are TRBV6-5 and TRBJ1-4, with D tentatively TRBD1 (6 bases). The germline V gene has CDR1 MNHEY and CDR2 SVGAGI. The CDR3 is 12 residues long. V shed 4 bases and J shed 10 bases, with 10 bases lying between them. CDR3: CASSSATGKLFF. The CDR3 nucleotides are TGTGCCAGCAGTTCCGCGACAGGAAAACTGTTTTTT.